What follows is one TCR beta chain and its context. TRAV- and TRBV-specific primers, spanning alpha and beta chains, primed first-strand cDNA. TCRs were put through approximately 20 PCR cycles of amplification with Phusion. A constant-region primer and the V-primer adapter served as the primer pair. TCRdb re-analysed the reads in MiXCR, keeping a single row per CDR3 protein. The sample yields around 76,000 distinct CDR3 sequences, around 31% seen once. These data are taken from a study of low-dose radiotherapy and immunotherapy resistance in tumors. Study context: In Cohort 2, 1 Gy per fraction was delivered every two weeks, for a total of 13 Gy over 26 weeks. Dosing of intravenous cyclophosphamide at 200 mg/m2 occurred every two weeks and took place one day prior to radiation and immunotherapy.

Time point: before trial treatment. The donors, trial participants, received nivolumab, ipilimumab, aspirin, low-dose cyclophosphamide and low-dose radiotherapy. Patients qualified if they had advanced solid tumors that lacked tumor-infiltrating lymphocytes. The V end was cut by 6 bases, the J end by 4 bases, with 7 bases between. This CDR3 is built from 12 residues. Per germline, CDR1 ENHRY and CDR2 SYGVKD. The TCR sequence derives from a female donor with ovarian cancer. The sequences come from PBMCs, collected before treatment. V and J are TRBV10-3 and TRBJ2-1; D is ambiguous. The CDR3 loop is CAISQPYNEQFF. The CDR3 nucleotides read TGTGCCATCAGCCAGCCTTACAATGAGCAGTTCTTC.